This T cell receptor (beta chain) stems from a study of shared clonotypes between healthy human individuals. CD45RO negativity and positive selection for CCR7 defined naive CD8 cells, a population that excluded terminally differentiated effector memory CD45RA+ cells. Donors were healthy HIV-negative adults without recently reported acute infections or vaccinations. CDR3 size: 15 residues. V was shortened by 2 bases and J by 8 bases, with 16 bases between the two germline ends. The germline V gene encodes CDR1 LGHNT and CDR2 FRNRAP. This table comes from immunoSEQ multiplex PCR, and its TCRdb copy is limited to in-frame clones, with some not included. The table has about 2.1 million clones, about 93% seen once.

Sequencing was done on a sample of naive CD8+ T cells from PBMCs. The receptor comes from a man in his late teens or twenties in good health. Some clones in this sample may be carry-over from other donors' samples. The chain joins TRBV12-5 to TRBJ2-1, with unresolved D. The CDR3 loop is CASGLITWVGDEQFF. CDR3 sequence (DNA): TGTGCTAGTGGTTTGATAACGTGGGTAGGCGATGAGCAGTTCTTC.